The 29 T cell receptor beta chains below come from one sample, sequenced in a study of cytomegalovirus exposure and HLA in healthy donors. This PCR relied on a set of 60 Vbeta primers and 13 Jbeta primers. Clones were sequenced by immunoSEQ multiplex PCR, and TCRdb holds only the in-frame ones, with some missing. The sample includes under 150,000 clones, 73% of them seen just once. What was sequenced was PBMCs. These receptors were collected from a middle-aged woman in good health and CMV-seronegative.

The CDR3 nucleotides read TGTGCCAGCAGCTTAGATCCCGAGGACAGGGGGCGCAGTGGGTATGGCTACACCTTC. It yields the protein CASSLDPEDRGRSGYGYTF. The chain combines TRBV11-2 with TRBJ1-2, with 11 bases fitting TRBD1. CDR1 and CDR2 (germline): SGHAT, FQNNGV. This CDR3 contains 19 residues. V shed 0 bases, J shed 5 bases, and the junction held 14 bases outside the gene matches.

In this sample, this clone turned up a few times. This chain links TRBV2 with TRBJ1-3; possible D gene TRBD1, 6 bases. Between the trimmed V and J ends, which lost 3 bases and 3 bases, there was a span of 9 bases. Per the germline V gene, CDR1 is SNHLY and CDR2 is FYNNEI. The CDR3 has 14 amino acids. DNA of the CDR3: TGTGCCAGCAGTGATACAGGGTTTGGAAACACCATATATTTT. It is translated as CASSDTGFGNTIYF.

The chain employs TRBV2 and TRBJ1-5; D may be TRBD1 (5 bases). Per germline, CDR1 SNHLY and CDR2 FYNNEI. V gave up 4 bases and J gave up 5 bases, with 12 bases separating them. The CDR3 covers 14 residues. In nucleotides, the CDR3 is TGTGCCAGCAGTGTCAAAGGGGCATATCAGCCCCAGCATTTT. It codes for CASSVKGAYQPQHF. Using reference TRBV2 and TRBJ1-5 for the parts outside the CDR3, the full variable domain is EPEVTQTPSHQVTQMGQEVILRCVPISNHLYFYWYRQILGQKVEFLVSFYNNEISEKSEIFDDQFSVERPDGSNFTLKIRSTKLEDSAMYFCASSVKGAYQPQHFGDGTRLSIL.

This chain links TRBV10-3 with TRBJ2-2, with D tentatively TRBD1 (7 bases). Germline CDR1 is ENHRY and CDR2 is SYGVKD. The CDR3 contains 16 residues. Trimming removed 6 bases from V and 1 base from J, with 15 bases in between. The CDR3 loop is CAISRRQGGNTGELFF. CDR3 sequence (DNA): TGTGCCATCAGCCGACGACAGGGAGGGAACACCGGGGAGCTGTTTTTT.

CDR3 nucleotides: TGTGCCAGCAGTTTTGTTTTGTTAGGGGGCTCGGGCACAGATACGCAGTATTTT. Protein: CASSFVLLGGSGTDTQYF. This chain joins TRBV28 and TRBJ2-3; 7 nucleotides line up with TRBD1. The germline CDR1 and CDR2 sequences are MDHEN and SYDVKM. The trim removed 3 bases at V and 1 base at J, leaving 13 bases unmatched. This CDR3 is built from 18 residues.

The rearrangement joins TRBV4-1 to TRBJ1-1, with D possibly TRBD1 on 6 matching bases. The germline V gene encodes CDR1 MGHRA and CDR2 YSYEKL. This CDR3 comprises 18 residues. With 1 base removed from V and 1 base from J, the gap between germline ends came to 19 bases. The CDR3 loop is CASSQVWGGASANTEAFF. The CDR3 coding sequence is TGCGCCAGCAGCCAAGTCTGGGGGGGGGCCTCCGCGAACACTGAAGCTTTCTTT.

This clone was seen more than once but under ten times. The chain has TRBV4-1 and TRBJ1-4; 10 bases align to TRBD1. With V trimmed by 3 bases and J by 16 bases, 11 bases remained unmatched. The germline V gene encodes CDR1 MGHRA and CDR2 YSYEKL. The CDR3 sequence is 14 residues long. The CDR3 sequence is CASSQGTGAPWGFF. The DNA for the CDR3 is TGCGCCAGCAGCCAGGGGACAGGGGCTCCTTGGGGGTTTTTT.

V and J are TRBV6-5 and TRBJ1-2; D not certain. This CDR3 contains 14 residues. Trimming stripped 6 bases from V and 4 bases from J, with 15 bases between. Germline assignment: CDR1 MNHEY and CDR2 SVGAGI. The CDR3 loop reads CASSQGGQPYGYTF. CDR3 bases: TGTGCCAGCAGCCAAGGCGGGCAACCCTATGGCTACACCTTC.

The chain carries TRBV2 and TRBJ1-6; the D gene is possibly TRBD1 (6 bases). Germline CDR1 reads SNHLY; CDR2 reads FYNNEI. This CDR3 spans 15 amino acids. The V end lost 4 bases, the J end lost 5 bases, and 12 bases lay between the germline ends. The CDR3 nucleotides read TGTGCCAGCAGTGCACAGGGTTCCAATAATTCACCCCTCCACTTT. This gives the protein CASSAQGSNNSPLHF.

This chain links TRBV9 with TRBJ2-2; D gene unclear. V lost 0 bases and J 2 bases, leaving 8 bases between the germline ends. The length of the CDR3 is 15 residues. In germline, CDR1 is SGDLS, CDR2 YYNGEE. The CDR3 spells CASSVVSSNTGELFF. CDR3 bases: TGTGCCAGCAGCGTAGTATCGAGTAACACCGGGGAGCTGTTTTTT.

CDR3 protein: CASSFRTGLADTQYF. The CDR3 nucleotides read TGTGCCAGCAGTTTCAGGACAGGGTTAGCGGATACGCAGTATTTT. V and J are TRBV28 and TRBJ2-3, with 8 bases identical to TRBD1. V lost 3 bases to trimming and J lost 6 bases; unmatched junction nucleotides: 8. The V gene's germline CDR1 is MDHEN and CDR2 SYDVKM. The length of the CDR3 is 15 residues.

This chain connects TRBV5-1 to TRBJ1-4; the D is unclear. V shed 5 bases and J shed 7 bases, with 18 bases lying between them. CDR1 is SGHRS and CDR2 is YFSETQ in the germline V gene. This CDR3 has 15 residues. The CDR3 DNA reads as TGCGCCAGCAGTTTAAACGGCGCTTCGGGTGAAAAACTGTTTTTT. It yields the protein CASSLNGASGEKLFF.

To note about this clone: The junction departs from the called germline gene at one end, perhaps through a read error. The chain recombines TRBV7-9 with TRBJ1-2, with TRBD1 matching 10 bases. The CDR3 is 11 amino acids. CDR1 and CDR2 (germline): SEHNR, FQNEAQ (reference sequence). The CDR3 is CASSQTGGPLF. In DNA form, the CDR3 reads TGTGCCAGCAGTCAGACAGGGGGCCCTCTCTTC.

This chain joins TRBV6-1 and TRBJ1-2, with D unclear. In germline, CDR1 is MNHNS, CDR2 SASEGT. Trimming took off 6 bases at V and 7 bases at J, with 15 bases between the two ends. CDR3 length: 13 amino acids. As DNA, the CDR3 is TGTGCCAGCAGGCCCGGGAGACTATCTGGCTACACCTTC. Encoded protein: CASRPGRLSGYTF.

The genes are TRBV6-5 and TRBJ1-5; D may be TRBD1 (5 bases). Deletions cut 2 bases from V and 4 bases from J, with 6 bases between. Germline lookup yields CDR1 MNHEY and CDR2 SVGAGI. The CDR3 contains 13 residues. The CDR3: CASSYRGNQPQHF. For the CDR3, the DNA is TGTGCCAGCAGTTACCGGGGGAATCAGCCCCAGCATTTT.

V usage is TRBV19 and J usage is TRBJ2-3, with 14 bases fitting TRBD2. The germline V gene has CDR1 LNHDA and CDR2 SQIVND (reference sequence). Trimming cost V 1 base and J 6 bases; bases outside gene matches: 3. The CDR3 totals 16 residues. The CDR3 here is CASSIGLAGGKDTQYF. The CDR3 DNA sequence: TGTGCCAGTAGTATAGGACTAGCGGGGGGGAAGGATACGCAGTATTTT.

This chain joins TRBV7-8 and TRBJ1-6; a possible D gene is TRBD1 (6 bases). V lost 3 bases and J 7 bases, leaving 10 bases between the germline ends. The germline CDR1 and CDR2 sequences are SGHVS and FQNEAQ. The CDR3 runs to 14 residues. The CDR3 here is CASSFDRRNSPLHF. The CDR3 DNA is TGTGCCAGCAGCTTTGACAGGAGGAATTCACCCCTCCACTTT.

CDR3 in DNA: TGCGCCAGCAGCTTGGGAGCCCTCGGGGAGCTGTTTTTT. Its protein is CASSLGALGELFF. The V and J genes are TRBV5-1 and TRBJ2-2; D gene uncertain. Trimming removed 0 bases at V and 7 bases at J, with 7 bases between. This CDR3 is built from 13 residues. Germline values: CDR1 SGHRS, CDR2 YFSETQ. The full variable domain, completed using reference TRBV5-1 and TRBJ2-2, is KAGVTQTPRYLIKTRGQQVTLSCSPISGHRSVSWYQQTPGQGLQFLFEYFSETQRNKGNFPGRFSGRQFSNSRSEMNVSTLELGDSALYLCASSLGALGELFFGEGSRLTVL.

The CDR3 nucleotides are TGTGCCAGCAGTCCTCGGACAGTCAGAGGGCAGCCCCAGCATTTT. This gives the protein CASSPRTVRGQPQHF. This sequence joins TRBV27 and TRBJ1-5; maybe TRBD1 (6 bases). Germline loops: CDR1 MNHEY, CDR2 SMNVEV (reference sequence). The ends were cut back, 5 bases at V and 7 bases at J, with 18 bases in the middle. The CDR3 runs 15 residues.

The chain links TRBV9 to TRBJ1-1; D is undetermined. The V and J ends lost 0 bases and 8 bases respectively, with 8 bases between them. Germline V gene sequence: CDR1 SGDLS, CDR2 YYNGEE. This CDR3 has 12 amino acids. This CDR3 is CASSVENGEAFF. Written as DNA, the CDR3 is TGTGCCAGCAGCGTAGAGAACGGGGAAGCTTTCTTT.

This sequence joins TRBV5-4 and TRBJ2-1; 12 nucleotides agree with TRBD1. The germline V gene encodes CDR1 SGHNT and CDR2 YYREEE (reference sequence). Losses at the gene ends were 4 bases for V and 8 bases for J; bases not matched to a gene: 10. The length of the CDR3 is 16 residues. This chain's CDR3 is CASSPTSGTGGYEQFF. The CDR3 DNA follows: TGTGCCAGCAGCCCGACTTCCGGGACAGGGGGCTATGAGCAGTTCTTC.

The chain couples TRBV27 to TRBJ1-1; TRBD1 might be the D (6 bases). V was shortened by 5 bases and J by 0 bases, with 10 bases between the two germline ends. CDR1 and CDR2 from the germline V gene are MNHEY and SMNVEV (reference sequence). This CDR3 contains 14 residues. CDR3: CASSPTGMNTEAFF. CDR3 nucleotides: TGTGCCAGCAGTCCAACAGGGATGAACACTGAAGCTTTCTTT.

The chain joins TRBV29-1 to TRBJ2-5, with 7 nucleotides matching TRBD1. Germline CDR1 is SQVTM and CDR2 is ANQGSEA. CDR3 length: 13 residues. The junction had 2 bases not matched to a gene; V was cut back by 4 bases and J by 0 bases. Here the CDR3 reads CSVAGQHQETQYF. The CDR3 bases are TGCAGCGTTGCGGGACAGCACCAAGAGACCCAGTACTTC.

This chain uses TRBV29-1 with TRBJ1-1; 10 nucleotides agree with TRBD1. V trimming: 7 bases; J trimming: 2 bases; junction bases outside the gene matches: 4. The CDR3 runs to 13 residues. Germline V gene lookup returns CDR1 SQVTM and CDR2 ANQGSEA. CDR3: CSASTGGNTEAFF. The CDR3 nucleotides read TGCAGCGCTTCGACAGGGGGCAACACTGAAGCTTTCTTT.

The V and J genes are TRBV6-4 and TRBJ2-1; D ambiguous. The germline gives CDR1 MRHNA, CDR2 SNTAGT. The V end lost 0 bases, the J end lost 0 bases, and 12 bases lay between the germline ends. The CDR3 loop spans 17 amino acids. The CDR3 here is CASSDSLAASSYNEQFF. CDR3 DNA: TGTGCCAGCAGTGACTCTTTGGCGGCGAGCTCCTACAATGAGCAGTTCTTC.

This clone was seen a handful of times. The V call is TRBV2, the J call TRBJ1-4; the match to TRBD1 covers 8 bases. CDR1 and CDR2 (germline): SNHLY, FYNNEI. V was clipped by 6 bases and J by 6 bases; unmatched bases: 3. The CDR3 is 13 amino acids. Here the CDR3 DNA reads TGTGCCAGCAGGGACAGGGCTTATGAAAAACTGTTTTTT. It is translated as CASRDRAYEKLFF. Drawing the rest from reference TRBV2 and TRBJ1-4, the complete variable domain is EPEVTQTPSHQVTQMGQEVILRCVPISNHLYFYWYRQILGQKVEFLVSFYNNEISEKSEIFDDQFSVERPDGSNFTLKIRSTKLEDSAMYFCASRDRAYEKLFFGSGTQLSVL.

J is TRBJ2-3 and V is TRBV2, with 10 bases aligning to TRBD1. Losses at the gene ends were 5 bases for V and 3 bases for J; bases not matched to a gene: 5. The CDR3 is made up of 15 amino acids. CDR1 is SNHLY and CDR2 is FYNNEI in the germline V gene. The CDR3 DNA is TGTGCCAGCAGTAACGAGGGACAGGGGACAGATACGCAGTATTTT. This codes for CASSNEGQGTDTQYF.

This clone was seen only once. Here the CDR3 DNA reads TGTGCCAGCAGCGGAGCCGGGACTAGCGGTCCAGTTACCCAGTACTTC. Protein product: CASSGAGTSGPVTQYF. The chain joins TRBV27 to TRBJ2-5, with TRBD2 matching over 11 bases. Germline V CDR1 and CDR2: MNHEY, SMNVEV (reference sequence). This CDR3 has 16 amino acids. The V segment lost 6 bases and the J segment 8 bases; nucleotides outside the gene matches: 14.

This chain uses TRBV5-6 with TRBJ2-4, with D possibly matching TRBD2 (5 bases). Germline V gene data show CDR1 as SGHDT and CDR2 as YYEEEE. This CDR3 comprises 15 residues. The V end was cut by 1 base, the J end by 4 bases, with 12 bases between. CDR3 sequence reads: CASSLRGLGKNIQYF. As DNA, the CDR3 is TGTGCCAGCAGCTTGCGTGGACTGGGGAAAAACATTCAGTACTTC.